This T cell receptor (beta chain) was sequenced for a study of shared clonotypes between healthy human individuals. Naivety among CD8 cells was defined by CD45RO negativity and positive CCR7 selection, thereby excluding terminally differentiated effector memory CD45RA+ cells. Healthy adults negative for HIV, lacking recent acute infections or vaccinations, served as donors. Profiling relied on immunoSEQ multiplex PCR, and the TCRdb table lists in-frame clones only, not all of them. The sample has 2 million or so clones; roughly 94% are singletons. Germline lookup yields CDR1 SGHRS and CDR2 YFSETQ. The CDR3 contains 16 residues. The V end was cut by 4 bases, the J end by 0 bases, with 16 bases between.

The receptor was isolated from a man aged 18-30 years in good health. The material sequenced was naive CD8+ T cells sorted from blood. The chain couples TRBV5-1 to TRBJ1-1; tentative D call: TRBD1 (5 bases). CDR3 amino acids: CASSLGGPSMNTEAFF. DNA of the CDR3: TGCGCCAGCAGCCTGGGGGGACCCAGCATGAACACTGAAGCTTTCTTT.